These 15 T cell receptor beta chains were sequenced from one sample in a study of CD8+ T cells in alopecia areata. Isolated RNA was reverse transcribed into cDNA used as the sequencing template. Using immunoSEQ multiplex PCR, the repertoire was profiled, and TCRdb retains in-frame clones only, with some absent. The table lists about 140,000 clones, roughly 82% of them singletons. Treatment noted: oral pan-JAK inhibitor, 5-10 mg twice daily. Specimen: CD8+ T cells sorted from blood, collected at week 4, from a patient treated with tofacitinib. The source of these receptors is a human donor with alopecia areata.

There are a few counts of this clone. The chain carries TRBV19 and TRBJ2-1; D possibly corresponds to TRBD2 (6 bases). Germline values: CDR1 LNHDA, CDR2 SQIVND (reference sequence). CDR3 size: 15 residues. The V gene lost 2 bases and the J gene lost 5 bases, with 13 bases spanning the gap. CDR3 DNA: TGTGCCAGTAGTATAACGGGGGTCTTGGACAATGAGCAGTTCTTC. It is translated as CASSITGVLDNEQFF.

This clone was found once. V is TRBV9 and J is TRBJ2-7; 10 bases agree with TRBD2. Germline V lookup: CDR1 SGDLS, CDR2 YYNGEE. V lost 0 bases and J lost 1; bases outside the gene matches: 4. The CDR3 contains 16 residues. CDR3 sequence (DNA): TGTGCCAGCAGCGTAGGGGCTAGCGGGGGATCCTACGAGCAGTACTTC. This gives the protein CASSVGASGGSYEQYF.

The chain combines TRBV11-2 with TRBJ2-3; 9 nucleotides agree with TRBD1. J was trimmed by 4 bases and V by 7 bases; bases with no gene match: 6. The CDR3 contains 14 residues. Germline values: CDR1 SGHAT, CDR2 FQNNGV. CDR3 in DNA: TGTGCCAGCACTGGGACAGGGTTTGCAGATACGCAGTATTTT. It encodes CASTGTGFADTQYF.

This rearrangement joins TRBV7-2 to TRBJ1-4; 8 positions agree with TRBD1. V shed 5 bases and J 8 bases; nucleotides not matched to a gene: 4. Germline values: CDR1 SGHTA, CDR2 FQGNSA. The CDR3 length is 13 residues. CDR3 residues: CASSPDRGEKLFF. In DNA form, the CDR3 reads TGTGCCAGCAGCCCTGACAGGGGCGAAAAACTGTTTTTT.

The rearrangement joins TRBV7-9 to TRBJ2-1, with a tentative D call TRBD2 (5 bases). CDR3 length: 15 residues. V was clipped by 5 bases and J by 0 bases, with 11 bases between them. Germline V gene data show CDR1 as SEHNR and CDR2 as FQNEAQ (reference sequence). The CDR3 region is CASSPTTGSYNEQFF. The CDR3 region has the DNA TGTGCCAGCAGCCCGACTACGGGCTCCTACAATGAGCAGTTCTTC.

This clone was detected once. The V gene is TRBV5-4, the J gene TRBJ2-3, with 9 bases aligning to TRBD2. Germline trimming cut 0 bases from V and 4 bases from J; bases unmatched to any gene: 3. Per the germline V gene, CDR1 is SGHNT and CDR2 is YYREEE (reference sequence). The CDR3 is 15 residues long. The CDR3 DNA is TGTGCCAGCAGCTTGGAGGGACTAGCTGCAGATACGCAGTATTTT. This gives the protein CASSLEGLAADTQYF.

This clone appeared a single time. The chain employs TRBV30 and TRBJ1-1, with D uncertain. The CDR3 is 10 amino acids. Germline V lookup: CDR1 GTSNPN, CDR2 SVGIG (reference sequence). The CDR3 coding sequence is TGTGTAAGAATGAACACTGAAGCTTTCTTT. It yields the protein CVRMNTEAFF.

J is TRBJ2-3 and V is TRBV19; D possibly uses TRBD1 or TRBD2 (5 bases each). CDR1 and CDR2 from the germline V gene are LNHDA and SQIVND (reference sequence). The CDR3 extends over 14 amino acids. Trimming cost V 1 base and J 2 bases, with 7 bases left between them. CDR3 region: CASSIVGTTDTQYF. The CDR3 nucleotides read TGTGCCAGTAGTATAGTCGGGACCACAGATACGCAGTATTTT.

J is TRBJ2-2 and V is TRBV29-1; D unresolved. With 3 bases removed from V and 6 bases from J, the gap between germline ends came to 14 bases. This CDR3 has 14 amino acids. Germline assignment: CDR1 SQVTM and CDR2 ANQGSEA. The CDR3: CSVEMRIPAGELFF. The CDR3 DNA follows: TGCAGCGTTGAGATGAGGATCCCCGCCGGGGAGCTGTTTTTT.

The rearrangement joins TRBV7-9 to TRBJ1-2; D is perhaps TRBD1 (5 bases). Per germline, CDR1 SEHNR and CDR2 FQNEAQ (reference sequence). With 4 bases removed from V and 0 bases from J, the gap between germline ends came to 15 bases. The CDR3 covers 16 residues. CDR3 DNA: TGTGCCAGCAGCTGGGGGGACGGATTTACTAACTATGGCTACACCTTC. As protein: CASSWGDGFTNYGYTF.

Here the CDR3 reads CASSLEGGGIYEQFF. The CDR3 bases are TGTGCCAGCAGCTTAGAAGGCGGGGGAATATATGAGCAGTTCTTC. This chain joins TRBV7-8 and TRBJ2-1, with 7 bases lining up with TRBD2. After removal of 1 base from V and 8 bases from J, the junction contained 8 bases not matched to a gene. Germline V gene sequence: CDR1 SGHVS, CDR2 FQNEAQ. The CDR3 has 15 residues.

The CDR3 DNA sequence: TGTGCCAGCTCACCACCGTCAGCCTACGAGCAGTACTTC. Protein sequence: CASSPPSAYEQYF. This rearrangement joins TRBV18 to TRBJ2-7; no definite D call. Germline V gene sequence: CDR1 KGHSH, CDR2 LQKENI. The V and J ends lost 0 bases and 2 bases respectively, with 5 bases between them. The CDR3 length is 13 residues. Full variable domain (rest looked up from reference TRBV18 and TRBJ2-7): NAGVMQNPRHLVRRRGQEARLRCSPMKGHSHVYWYRQLPEEGLKFMVYLQKENIIDESGMPKERFSAEFPKEGPSILRIQQVVRGDSAAYFCASSPPSAYEQYFGPGTRLTVT.

This clone was seen just once. The chain combines TRBV29-1 with TRBJ2-2; no definite D call. Between the trimmed V and J ends, which lost 7 bases and 0 bases, there was a span of 6 bases. This CDR3 is built from 12 residues. Germline loops: CDR1 SQVTM, CDR2 ANQGSEA. This CDR3 reads CSAWANTGELFF. CDR3 coding DNA: TGCAGCGCTTGGGCGAACACCGGGGAGCTGTTTTTT.

The rearrangement joins TRBV4-3 to TRBJ2-1; D is unresolved. CDR1 and CDR2 (germline): LGHNA, YSLEER. The CDR3 is 16 amino acids. Trimming cost V 0 bases and J 5 bases, with 14 bases left between them. Here the CDR3 reads CASSQDARFQNNEQFF. DNA of the CDR3: TGCGCCAGCAGCCAAGATGCGAGGTTCCAGAACAATGAGCAGTTCTTC.

The chain couples TRBV15 to TRBJ2-1; 8 bases line up with TRBD2. This CDR3 spans 15 amino acids. V shed 2 bases and J 12 bases; nucleotides not matched to a gene: 12. Germline V gives CDR1 LNHNV, CDR2 YYDKDF (reference sequence). The CDR3 bases are TGTGCCACCAGCAGACTAGCGGGCCCTTCGGAGGGGCAGTTCTTC. Its protein is CATSRLAGPSEGQFF.